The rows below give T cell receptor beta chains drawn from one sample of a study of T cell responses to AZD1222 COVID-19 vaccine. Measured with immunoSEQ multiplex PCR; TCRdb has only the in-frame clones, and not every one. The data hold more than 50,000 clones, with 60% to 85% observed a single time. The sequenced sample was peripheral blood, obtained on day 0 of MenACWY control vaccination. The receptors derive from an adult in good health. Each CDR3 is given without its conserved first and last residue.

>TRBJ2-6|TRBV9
ASSGDRGFTGANVLT
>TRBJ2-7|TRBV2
ASSERSYEQY
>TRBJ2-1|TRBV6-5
ASGERERILNEQF
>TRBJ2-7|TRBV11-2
ASSSTGYEQY
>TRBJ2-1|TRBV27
ASSLRGFGNEQF
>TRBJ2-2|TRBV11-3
ASSLGGQGTQPGELF
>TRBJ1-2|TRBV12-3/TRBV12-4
ASSFSGYGYT
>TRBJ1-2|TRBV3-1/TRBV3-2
ASSQDFGQYRGDYGYT
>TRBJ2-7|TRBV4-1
ASSHSIGQGLGEQY
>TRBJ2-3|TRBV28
ASSLPTEGARVDTQY
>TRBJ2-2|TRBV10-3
AISDRTRQNTGELF
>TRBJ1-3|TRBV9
ASSVEGRSSGNTIY
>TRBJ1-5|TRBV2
ASSGNRGGQPQH
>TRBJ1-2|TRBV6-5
ASSRRTGNYGYT
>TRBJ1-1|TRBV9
ASSVEVSMNTEAF
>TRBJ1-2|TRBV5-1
ASSLAGTGGGYT
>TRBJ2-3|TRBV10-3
AISEAGDGDTQY
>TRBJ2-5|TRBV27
ASSLIGRRRETQY
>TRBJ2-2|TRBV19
ASSSTGKGTGELF
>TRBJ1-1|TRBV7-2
ASTSSGGSSSAF
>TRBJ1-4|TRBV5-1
ASSLGQAKEKLF
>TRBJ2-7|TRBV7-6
ASSLGGGGEQY
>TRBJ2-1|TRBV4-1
ASSQEGPADEQF
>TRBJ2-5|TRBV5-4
ASSKTSGLPQETQY
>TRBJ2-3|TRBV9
ASSVSRGGTDTQY
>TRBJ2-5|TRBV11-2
ASSAGGLHGETQY
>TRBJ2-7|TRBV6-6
ASSDAQGWVYEQY
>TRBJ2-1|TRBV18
ASSLRLAGKQF
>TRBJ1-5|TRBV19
ASSTGQGKNQPQH
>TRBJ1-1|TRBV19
ASSTLNTEAF
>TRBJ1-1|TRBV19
ASSQTGGVNTEAF
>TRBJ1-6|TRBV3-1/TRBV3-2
ASSQGVNSPLH
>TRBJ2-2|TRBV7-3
ASSPGLANTGELF
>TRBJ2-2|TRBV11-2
ASSPGQSNTGELF
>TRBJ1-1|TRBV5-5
ASSRPGVTTEAF
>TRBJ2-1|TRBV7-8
ASSPLTGTASYNEQF
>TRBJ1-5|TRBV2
ASSNREGGNQPQH
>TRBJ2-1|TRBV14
ASSPLAGGIYNEQF
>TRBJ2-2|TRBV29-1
SGRLGGTGELF
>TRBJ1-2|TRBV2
ASTRDTGYT
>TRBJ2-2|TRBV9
ASSNPGHPNTGELF
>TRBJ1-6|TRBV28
AIQSSGTNSPLH
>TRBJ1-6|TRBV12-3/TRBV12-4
ASSIGFSPLH
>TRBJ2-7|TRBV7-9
ASSSPPGSEEQY
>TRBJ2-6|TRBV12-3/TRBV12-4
ASSLAGGGVLT
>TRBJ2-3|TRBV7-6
ASSLSSVRTDTQY
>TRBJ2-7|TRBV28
ASSVSGTYEQY
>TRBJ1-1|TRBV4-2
ASSQEQGYTEAF